Listed here are 2 T cell receptor beta chains from one sample, sequenced in a study of blood T cell repertoires in COVID-19. Sequencing used immunoSEQ multiplex PCR; TCRdb keeps in-frame clones, though not all of them. The table has approximately 200,000 clones, about three quarters seen once. The sequenced material came from peripheral blood. The receptor set was obtained from a woman of 80 years or more with COVID-19, enrolled during active disease.

V is TRBV6-5 and J is TRBJ1-1, with TRBD1 identical over 7 bases. The CDR3 contains 14 residues. The germline CDR1 and CDR2 sequences are MNHEY and SVGAGI. The V gene end was trimmed by 0 bases and the J gene end by 5 bases; junction bases not matched to a gene: 3. CDR3 nucleotides: TGTGCCAGCAGTTACTCAGGGGGCATAACTGAAGCTTTCTTT. Translation: CASSYSGGITEAFF.

CDR3 DNA: TGTGCCAGTAGTATTTCTGGGGCTCCACCCTACAATGAGCAGTTCTTC. Translated, it gives CASSISGAPPYNEQFF. The chain has TRBV19 and TRBJ2-1, with a weak D call TRBD1 (5 bases). This CDR3 comprises 16 residues. The V end was cut by 3 bases, the J end by 2 bases, with 14 bases between. Germline V gene lookup returns CDR1 LNHDA and CDR2 SQIVND (reference sequence).